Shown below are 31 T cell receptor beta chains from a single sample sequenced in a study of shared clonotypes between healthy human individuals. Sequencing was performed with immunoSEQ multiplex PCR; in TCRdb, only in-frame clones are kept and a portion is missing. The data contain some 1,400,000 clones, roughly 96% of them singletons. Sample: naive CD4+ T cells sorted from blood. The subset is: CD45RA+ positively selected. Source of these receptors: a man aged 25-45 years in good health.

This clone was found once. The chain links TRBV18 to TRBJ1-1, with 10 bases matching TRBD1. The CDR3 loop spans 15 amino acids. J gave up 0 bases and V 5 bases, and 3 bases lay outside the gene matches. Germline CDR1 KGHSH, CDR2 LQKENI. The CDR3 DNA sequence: TGTGCCAGCTCAGACAGGGGGCCCATGAACACTGAAGCTTTCTTT. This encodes CASSDRGPMNTEAFF. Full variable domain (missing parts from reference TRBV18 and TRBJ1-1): NAGVMQNPRHLVRRRGQEARLRCSPMKGHSHVYWYRQLPEEGLKFMVYLQKENIIDESGMPKERFSAEFPKEGPSILRIQQVVRGDSAAYFCASSDRGPMNTEAFFGQGTRLTVV.

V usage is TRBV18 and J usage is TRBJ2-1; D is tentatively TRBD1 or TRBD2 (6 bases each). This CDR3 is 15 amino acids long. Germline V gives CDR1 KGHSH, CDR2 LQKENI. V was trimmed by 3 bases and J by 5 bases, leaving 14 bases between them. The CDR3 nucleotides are TGTGCCAGCTCACCTTTAGGGGGGCGCCACAATGAGCAGTTCTTC. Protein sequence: CASSPLGGRHNEQFF.

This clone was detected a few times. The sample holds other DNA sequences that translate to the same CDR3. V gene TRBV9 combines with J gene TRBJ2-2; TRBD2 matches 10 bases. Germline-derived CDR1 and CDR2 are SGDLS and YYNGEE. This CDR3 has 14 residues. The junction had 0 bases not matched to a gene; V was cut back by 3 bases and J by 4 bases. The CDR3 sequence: CASSGTSGTGELFF. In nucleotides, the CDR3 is TGTGCCAGCAGCGGGACTAGCGGCACCGGGGAGCTGTTTTTT.

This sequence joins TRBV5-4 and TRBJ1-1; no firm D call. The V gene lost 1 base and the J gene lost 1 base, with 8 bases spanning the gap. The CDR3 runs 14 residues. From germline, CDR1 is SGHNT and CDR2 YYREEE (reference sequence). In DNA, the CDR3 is TGTGCCAGCAGCTTGACTGGCCCGAACACTGAAGCTTTCTTT. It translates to CASSLTGPNTEAFF.

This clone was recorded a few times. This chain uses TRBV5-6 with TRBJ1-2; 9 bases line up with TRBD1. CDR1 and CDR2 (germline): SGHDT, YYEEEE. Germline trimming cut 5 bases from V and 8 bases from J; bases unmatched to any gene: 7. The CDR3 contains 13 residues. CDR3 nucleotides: TGTGCCAGCAGATCGGACAGGGGTCAAGGCTACACCTTC. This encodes CASRSDRGQGYTF.

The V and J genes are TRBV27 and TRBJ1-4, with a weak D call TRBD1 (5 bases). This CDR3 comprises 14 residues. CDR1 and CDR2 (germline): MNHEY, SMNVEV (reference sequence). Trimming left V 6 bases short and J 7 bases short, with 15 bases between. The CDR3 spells CASRGEVGSEKLFF. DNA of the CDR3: TGTGCCAGCAGGGGGGAGGTTGGGAGTGAAAAACTGTTTTTT.

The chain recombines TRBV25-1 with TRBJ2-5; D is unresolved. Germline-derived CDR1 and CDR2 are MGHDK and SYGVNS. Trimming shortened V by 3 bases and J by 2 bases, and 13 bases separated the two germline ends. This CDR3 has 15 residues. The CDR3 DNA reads TGTGCCAGCAGTGAGCGTTTTACCCCTCAAGAGACCCAGTACTTC. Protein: CASSERFTPQETQYF.

The CDR3 sequence: CASSLRHQTGAHSYEQYF. CDR3 nucleotides: TGTGCCAGCAGTCTACGCCACCAAACAGGGGCCCACTCCTACGAGCAGTACTTC. The chain has TRBV27 and TRBJ2-7; 7 bases map to TRBD1. V shed 5 bases and J 0 bases; nucleotides not matched to a gene: 16. The CDR3 extends over 18 amino acids. Germline values: CDR1 MNHEY, CDR2 SMNVEV (reference sequence).

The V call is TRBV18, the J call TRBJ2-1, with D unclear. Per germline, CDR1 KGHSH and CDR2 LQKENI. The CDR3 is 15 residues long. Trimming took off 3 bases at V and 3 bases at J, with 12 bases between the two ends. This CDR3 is CASSPSGVNYNEQFF. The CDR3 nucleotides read TGTGCCAGCTCACCCTCTGGGGTAAACTACAATGAGCAGTTCTTC.

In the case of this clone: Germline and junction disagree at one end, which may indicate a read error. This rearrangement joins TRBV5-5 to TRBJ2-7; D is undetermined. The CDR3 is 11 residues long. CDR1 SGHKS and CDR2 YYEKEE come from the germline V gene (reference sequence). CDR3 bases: TGTGCCAACAGCCTTACCTACGAGCAGTACTTC. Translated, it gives CANSLTYEQYF.

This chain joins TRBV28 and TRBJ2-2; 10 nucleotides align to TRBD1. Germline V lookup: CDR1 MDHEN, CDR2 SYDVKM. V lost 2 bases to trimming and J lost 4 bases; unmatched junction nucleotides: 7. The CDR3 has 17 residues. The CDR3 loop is CASSLLGTGVRTGELFF. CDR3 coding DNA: TGTGCCAGCAGTTTACTTGGGACAGGGGTACGCACCGGGGAGCTGTTTTTT.

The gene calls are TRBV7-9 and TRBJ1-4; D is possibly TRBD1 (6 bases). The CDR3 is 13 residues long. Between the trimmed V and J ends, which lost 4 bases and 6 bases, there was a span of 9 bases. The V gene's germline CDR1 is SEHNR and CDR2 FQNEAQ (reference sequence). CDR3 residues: CASSSNRDEKLFF. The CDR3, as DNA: TGTGCCAGCAGCTCGAACAGGGATGAAAAACTGTTTTTT.

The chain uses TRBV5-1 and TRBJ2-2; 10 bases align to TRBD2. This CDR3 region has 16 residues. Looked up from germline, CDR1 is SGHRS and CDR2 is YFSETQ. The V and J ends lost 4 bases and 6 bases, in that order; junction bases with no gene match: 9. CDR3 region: CASSINVAGGPGELFF. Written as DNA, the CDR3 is TGCGCCAGCAGCATCAATGTAGCGGGAGGTCCCGGGGAGCTGTTTTTT.

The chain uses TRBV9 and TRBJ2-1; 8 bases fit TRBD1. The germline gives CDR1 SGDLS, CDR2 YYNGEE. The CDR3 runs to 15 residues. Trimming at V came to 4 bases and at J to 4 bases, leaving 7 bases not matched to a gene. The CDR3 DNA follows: TGTGCCAGCAGCATAGATGGGGACAGGTACAATGAGCAGTTCTTC. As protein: CASSIDGDRYNEQFF. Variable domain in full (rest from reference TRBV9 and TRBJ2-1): DSGVTQTPKHLITATGQRVTLRCSPRSGDLSVYWYQQSLDQGLQFLIQYYNGEERAKGNILERFSAQQFPDLHSELNLSSLELGDSALYFCASSIDGDRYNEQFFGPGTRLTVL.

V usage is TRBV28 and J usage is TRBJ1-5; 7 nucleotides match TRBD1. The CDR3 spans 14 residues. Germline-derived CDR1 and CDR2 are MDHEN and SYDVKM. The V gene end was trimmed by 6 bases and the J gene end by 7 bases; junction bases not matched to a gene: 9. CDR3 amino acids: CASRATGFEQPQHF. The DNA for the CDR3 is TGTGCCAGCAGGGCGACAGGGTTTGAACAGCCCCAGCATTTT.

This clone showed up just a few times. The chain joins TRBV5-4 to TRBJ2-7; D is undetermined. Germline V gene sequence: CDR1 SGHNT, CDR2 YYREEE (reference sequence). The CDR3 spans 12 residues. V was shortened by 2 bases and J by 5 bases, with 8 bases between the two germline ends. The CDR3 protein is CASSLSTDEQYF. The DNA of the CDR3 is TGTGCCAGCAGCTTATCTACGGACGAGCAGTACTTC.

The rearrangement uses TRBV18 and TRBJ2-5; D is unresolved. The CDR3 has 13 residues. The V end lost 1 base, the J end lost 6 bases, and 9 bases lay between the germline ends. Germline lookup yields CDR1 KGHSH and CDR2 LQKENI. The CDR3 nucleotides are TGTGCCAGCTCACCACAGGGAATACAGACCCAGTACTTC. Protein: CASSPQGIQTQYF.

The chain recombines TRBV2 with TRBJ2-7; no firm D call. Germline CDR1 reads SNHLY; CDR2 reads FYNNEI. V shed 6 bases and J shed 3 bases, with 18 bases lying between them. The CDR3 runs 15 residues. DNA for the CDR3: TGTGCCAGCAGGGGGTCGATGGGTGGATTCTACGAGCAGTACTTC. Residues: CASRGSMGGFYEQYF.

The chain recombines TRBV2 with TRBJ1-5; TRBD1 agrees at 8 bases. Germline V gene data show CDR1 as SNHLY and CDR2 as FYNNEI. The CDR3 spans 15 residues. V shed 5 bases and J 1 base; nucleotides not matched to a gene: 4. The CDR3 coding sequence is TGTGCCAGCAGTCGAGACAGGGGCAGCAATCAGCCCCAGCATTTT. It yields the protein CASSRDRGSNQPQHF.

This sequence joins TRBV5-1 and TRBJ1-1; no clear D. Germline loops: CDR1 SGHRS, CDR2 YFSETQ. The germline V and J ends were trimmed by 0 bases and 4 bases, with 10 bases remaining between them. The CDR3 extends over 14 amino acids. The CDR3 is CASSLGAAVTEAFF. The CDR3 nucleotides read TGCGCCAGCAGCTTGGGGGCCGCGGTCACTGAAGCTTTCTTT.

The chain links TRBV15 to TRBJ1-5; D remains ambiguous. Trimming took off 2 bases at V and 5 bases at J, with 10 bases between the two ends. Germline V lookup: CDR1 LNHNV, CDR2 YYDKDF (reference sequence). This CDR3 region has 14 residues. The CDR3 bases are TGTGCCACCAGCAGACCCGGACCCGATCAGCCCCAGCATTTT. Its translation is CATSRPGPDQPQHF.

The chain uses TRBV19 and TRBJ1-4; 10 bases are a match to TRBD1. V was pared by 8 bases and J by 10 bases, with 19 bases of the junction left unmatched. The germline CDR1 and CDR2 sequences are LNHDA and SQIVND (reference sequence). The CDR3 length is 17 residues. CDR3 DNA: TGTGCCAGTTCCGCGTTGGACAGGGGGGTTAAGCCGGCAAAACTGTTTTTT. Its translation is CASSALDRGVKPAKLFF.

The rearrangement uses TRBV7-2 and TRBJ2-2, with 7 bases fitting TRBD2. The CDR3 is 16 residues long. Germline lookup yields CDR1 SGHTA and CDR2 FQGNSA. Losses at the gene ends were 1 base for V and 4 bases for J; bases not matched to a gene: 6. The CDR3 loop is CASSLGWASGTGELFF. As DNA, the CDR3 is TGTGCCAGCAGCTTAGGTTGGGCTAGCGGCACCGGGGAGCTGTTTTTT.

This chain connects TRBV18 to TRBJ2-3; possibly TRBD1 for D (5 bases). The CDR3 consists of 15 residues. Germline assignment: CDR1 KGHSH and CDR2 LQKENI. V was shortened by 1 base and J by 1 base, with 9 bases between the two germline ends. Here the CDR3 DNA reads TGTGCCAGCTCACCACTAGGGGAACGCACAGATACGCAGTATTTT. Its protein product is CASSPLGERTDTQYF.

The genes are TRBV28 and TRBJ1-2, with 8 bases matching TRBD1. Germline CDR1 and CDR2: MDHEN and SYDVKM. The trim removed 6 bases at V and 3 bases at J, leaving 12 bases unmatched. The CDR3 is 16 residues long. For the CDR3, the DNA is TGTGCCAGCAGGGGAACCATCGACAGGGGCGACTATGGCTACACCTTC. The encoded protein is CASRGTIDRGDYGYTF.

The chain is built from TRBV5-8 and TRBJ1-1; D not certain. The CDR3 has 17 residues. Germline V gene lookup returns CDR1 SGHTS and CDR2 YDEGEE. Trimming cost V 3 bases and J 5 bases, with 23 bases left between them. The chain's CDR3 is CASSYIVYYRAGTEAFF. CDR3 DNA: TGTGCCAGCAGCTACATAGTGTACTATAGGGCGGGTACTGAAGCTTTCTTT.

This chain's CDR3 is CAISDPQRADTQYF. The CDR3 DNA is TGTGCCATCAGTGATCCCCAGCGGGCAGATACGCAGTATTTT. V and J are TRBV10-3 and TRBJ2-3; D is possibly TRBD2 (6 bases). Germline values: CDR1 ENHRY, CDR2 SYGVKD. V was clipped by 3 bases and J by 4 bases, with 11 bases between them. This CDR3 has 14 residues.

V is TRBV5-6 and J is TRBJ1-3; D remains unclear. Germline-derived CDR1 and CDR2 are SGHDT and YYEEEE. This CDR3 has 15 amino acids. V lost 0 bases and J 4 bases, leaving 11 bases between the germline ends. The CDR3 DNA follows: TGTGCCAGCAGCTTGGTTGGGGAGTCAGGAAACACCATATATTTT. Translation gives CASSLVGESGNTIYF.

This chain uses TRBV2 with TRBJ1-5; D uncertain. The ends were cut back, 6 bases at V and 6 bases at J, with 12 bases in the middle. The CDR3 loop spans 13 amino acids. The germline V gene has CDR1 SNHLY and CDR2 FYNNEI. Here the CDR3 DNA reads TGTGCCAGCAGCCTGGTAGGGTTTCAGCCCCAGCATTTT. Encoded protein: CASSLVGFQPQHF.

CDR3 sequence (DNA): TGTGCCAGCAGCGTAGAGGGGACTAGGATTTATGAGCAGTTCTTC. It translates to CASSVEGTRIYEQFF. The chain recombines TRBV9 with TRBJ2-1, with 8 nucleotides matching TRBD2. J lost 8 bases, V lost 0 bases, and 7 bases had no gene match. Looked up from germline, CDR1 is SGDLS and CDR2 is YYNGEE. The CDR3 spans 15 residues.

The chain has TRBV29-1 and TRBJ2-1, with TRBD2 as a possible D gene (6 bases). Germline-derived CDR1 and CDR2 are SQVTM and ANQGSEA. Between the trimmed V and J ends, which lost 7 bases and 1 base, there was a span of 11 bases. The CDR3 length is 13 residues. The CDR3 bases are TGCAGCGCGTCGGAGGGTTCCTACAATGAGCAGTTCTTC. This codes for CSASEGSYNEQFF.